This T cell receptor beta chain stems from a study of T cell repertoires in cytomegalovirus infection (dated by TCRdb to between 2017 and 2020). A note on the overall study: Because public TCR beta signatures pointed to carriage of CMV infection together with the matching HLA type, the HLA type of each donor mattered for the analysis.

CDR1 SGHNT and CDR2 YENEEA were looked up in the germline V gene. Taken from cysteine to phenylalanine, the CDR3 has 15 residues. Only CDR3 DNA remains: 45 bases, in frame from the first base. V loses 3 bases at its end and J loses 7 bases; junction bases beyond the gene matches: 8. Sequenced using an Illumina HiSeq 1500. TCRdb reprocessed the public reads (quality trimming at Q25 with fastp, clone calling with MiXCR) and kept in-frame beta chains. CDR3 protein duplicates are merged, each entry listing the most common genes and DNA. This sample lists about 330,000 distinct CDR3 sequences; more than 8% were detected once. About 4.5% of the sample rests with the top ten. Overall study outcomes, separate from this receptor: Carriers of CMV infection plus the relevant HLA type were discriminated by the cumulative frequency of public TCR beta family members in the study cohort and in an independent roughly 400-donor cohort. The ex vivo response was dominated by HLA-C-restricted CMV-specific TCR beta clonotypes, and the single most frequent clonotype in two of eight donors was supplied by these HLA-C-restricted clonotypes.

This clonotype showed up just a few times. Its recognized antigen is unknown. Within one base of it there is no much larger clone, and no base qualities were kept. The source of this sequence is a human donor in good health (CMV status not recorded). Some clones in this sample may be carry-over from other donors' samples. The sample comprised PBMCs. The chain is encoded by TRBV11-3 joined to TRBJ2-1; a stretch of 8 junction bases matches TRBD1. The sequenced DNA is TGTGCCAGCAGCTTGGCTGCAGGGGACAGGAATGAGCAGTTCTTC. The resulting protein is CASSLAAGDRNEQFF.